These 28 T cell receptor beta chains were sequenced from one sample in a study of human T cells and chemical hapten exposure. TCRdb recomputed calls from the RACE reads with MiXCR, one row per CDR3 protein. Among around 150,000 distinct CDR3 sequences listed, roughly a quarter were seen once. Time point defined: patch test 3, about 24 weeks after DPC sensitization. Documented treatment: therapeutic diphenylcyclopropenone sensitization with weekly scalp DPC. The source material was whole blood, sampled in connection with sensitization to the hapten diphenylcyclopropenone (DPC). These receptors were obtained from a woman between 18 and 29 years old with alopecia areata. Some clones in this sample may be carry-over from other donors' samples.

The chain uses TRBV29-1 and TRBJ1-1; D might be TRBD1 (5 bases). Germline CDR1 and CDR2: SQVTM and ANQGSEA. This CDR3 region has 12 residues. The V and J ends lost 4 bases and 5 bases respectively, with 11 bases between them. DNA for the CDR3: TGCAGCGTTGTGGGGGGAGTTACTGAAGCTTTCTTT. Amino acids: CSVVGGVTEAFF.

This clonotype has just a few counts. The V and J genes are TRBV27 and TRBJ2-7, with D hard to call. Germline CDR1 reads MNHEY; CDR2 reads SMNVEV (reference sequence). CDR3 size: 13 residues. V lost 3 bases to trimming and J lost 7 bases, with 13 bases between them. Written as DNA, the CDR3 is TGTGCCAGCAGTTTCCAGCCCCAAGGGGAGCAGTACTTC. Amino acids: CASSFQPQGEQYF.

The chain combines TRBV4-1 with TRBJ1-1; 9 positions match TRBD1. V lost 2 bases, J lost 2 bases, and 3 bases stayed unmatched. This CDR3 contains 15 residues. Germline V gives CDR1 MGHRA, CDR2 YSYEKL. CDR3 in amino acids: CASSQRTGDNTEAFF. CDR3 DNA sequence: TGCGCCAGCAGCCAAAGGACAGGGGATAACACTGAAGCTTTCTTT.

There are a few counts of this clonotype. This rearrangement joins TRBV5-4 to TRBJ2-1; 7 bases agree with TRBD2. CDR1 is SGHNT and CDR2 is YYREEE in the germline V gene (reference sequence). V dropped 4 bases and J dropped 6; count of bases not matched to a gene: 13. The length of the CDR3 is 16 residues. CDR3 DNA sequence: TGTGCCAGCAGCCCGGCCGGACTAGGGATAGGCAATGAGCAGTTCTTC. Its translation is CASSPAGLGIGNEQFF.

CDR3 in DNA: TGCAGTGCCGACTACCGCTACGAGCAGTACTTC. It translates to CSADYRYEQYF. V gene TRBV20-1 combines with J gene TRBJ2-7, with a possible D match to TRBD2 (5 bases). CDR3 length: 11 amino acids. CDR1 is DFQATT and CDR2 is SNEGSKA in the germline V gene (reference sequence). V gave up 6 bases and J gave up 3 bases, with 9 bases separating them.

This clonotype came up a few times. This rearrangement joins TRBV7-6 to TRBJ2-5; weak D call: TRBD1 (6 bases). The length of the CDR3 is 15 residues. With 2 bases removed from V and 1 base from J, the gap between germline ends came to 11 bases. From germline, CDR1 is SGHVS and CDR2 FNYEAQ. CDR3 sequence reads: CASSLIWGLQETQYF. CDR3 sequence (DNA): TGTGCCAGCAGCTTAATCTGGGGGCTCCAAGAGACCCAGTACTTC.

Many counts were recorded for this clonotype. The chain is built from TRBV4-3 and TRBJ2-5; 8 bases match TRBD1. The trim removed 2 bases at V and 4 bases at J, leaving 3 bases unmatched. Looked up from germline, CDR1 is LGHNA and CDR2 is YSLEER. The CDR3 has 14 amino acids. The DNA for the CDR3 is TGCGCCAGCAGCCAATTCACAGGGGGAGAGACCCAGTACTTC. Amino acid sequence: CASSQFTGGETQYF.

This clonotype was counted once. The V call is TRBV20-1, the J call TRBJ2-2; maybe TRBD2 (6 bases). Trimming pared 5 bases from V and 8 bases from J, leaving 24 bases between. The CDR3 loop spans 16 amino acids. Germline V lookup: CDR1 DFQATT, CDR2 SNEGSKA (reference sequence). This chain's CDR3 is CSALPALAPKQGELFF. DNA of the CDR3: TGCAGTGCTCTCCCGGCACTAGCACCAAAACAGGGGGAGCTGTTTTTT.

This chain links TRBV29-1 with TRBJ1-1; D is perhaps TRBD1 (5 bases). Germline CDR1 and CDR2: SQVTM and ANQGSEA. Trimming cost V 4 bases and J 6 bases, with 18 bases left between them. The CDR3 contains 14 residues. CDR3 coding DNA: TGCAGCGTTGCCATCTTTGGGGGGTCCGCTGAAGCTTTCTTT. This gives the protein CSVAIFGGSAEAFF.

This clonotype was seen only a few times. The rearrangement links TRBV6-5 to TRBJ2-2, with 14 bases identical to TRBD2. The CDR3 covers 17 residues. V trimming: 4 bases; J trimming: 0 bases; junction bases outside the gene matches: 1. From germline, CDR1 is MNHEY and CDR2 SVGAGI. The CDR3 protein is CASSLTSGGANTGELFF. CDR3 nucleotides: TGTGCCAGCAGTTTGACTAGCGGGGGGGCGAACACCGGGGAGCTGTTTTTT.

The chain links TRBV6-5 to TRBJ2-2; 11 bases map to TRBD1. The CDR3 totals 15 residues. Germline CDR1 reads MNHEY; CDR2 reads SVGAGI. The trim removed 5 bases at V and 5 bases at J, leaving 4 bases unmatched. The CDR3 protein is CASSVRDRGTGELFF. CDR3 DNA sequence: TGTGCCAGCAGTGTCCGGGACAGGGGGACCGGGGAGCTGTTTTTT.

This clonotype was counted between two and nine times. In nucleotides, the CDR3 is TGCAGTGCTAGTCTCCACGGGGGGGCCTACAATGAGCAGTTCTTC. This sequence encodes CSASLHGGAYNEQFF. This chain uses TRBV20-1 with TRBJ2-1, with 8 bases that match TRBD2. This CDR3 spans 15 amino acids. Germline CDR1 and CDR2: DFQATT and SNEGSKA (reference sequence). Trimming removed 3 bases from V and 2 bases from J; junction bases left unmatched: 6.

This clonotype came up many times. This chain uses TRBV7-9 with TRBJ2-1; TRBD2 agrees at 8 bases. V was pared by 6 bases and J by 4 bases, with 5 bases of the junction left unmatched. The CDR3 is 14 residues long. CDR1 is SEHNR, CDR2 FQNEAQ, per germline (reference sequence). The CDR3 nucleotides are TGTGCCAGCAGTTCTAGCGGGCGGTACAATGAGCAGTTCTTC. It is translated as CASSSSGRYNEQFF.

This clonotype came up a few times. The V and J genes are TRBV27 and TRBJ2-2; 7 nucleotides line up with TRBD2. CDR3 size: 17 residues. V shed 3 bases, J shed 5 bases, and the junction held 12 bases outside the gene matches. From germline, CDR1 is MNHEY and CDR2 SMNVEV (reference sequence). The chain's CDR3 is CASSFDSGKLGTGELFF. DNA of the CDR3: TGTGCCAGCAGTTTCGACAGCGGGAAGTTGGGGACCGGGGAGCTGTTTTTT.

This chain uses TRBV7-3 with TRBJ2-1; no firm D call. The CDR3 is 16 amino acids. Between the trimmed V and J ends, which lost 1 base and 5 bases, there was a span of 15 bases. Germline V CDR1 and CDR2: SGHTA, FQGTGA. The CDR3 nucleotides read TGTGCCAGCAGCTTAATGGGCATAGTGGGCCACAATGAGCAGTTCTTC. This encodes CASSLMGIVGHNEQFF.

The chain couples TRBV28 to TRBJ1-1; D is unresolved. The length of the CDR3 is 15 residues. Germline V gene lookup returns CDR1 MDHEN and CDR2 SYDVKM. The germline V and J ends were trimmed by 2 bases and 0 bases, with 10 bases remaining between them. CDR3 amino acids: CASSLLGNLNTEAFF. CDR3 in DNA: TGTGCCAGCAGTTTACTAGGGAACCTGAACACTGAAGCTTTCTTT.

The rearrangement joins TRBV11-2 to TRBJ2-7; TRBD2 might be the D (6 bases). The V and J ends lost 3 bases and 3 bases respectively, with 15 bases between them. This CDR3 contains 15 residues. Per the germline V gene, CDR1 is SGHAT and CDR2 is FQNNGV. Here the CDR3 reads CASSLESGRYYEQYF. The DNA for the CDR3 is TGTGCCAGCAGCTTGGAGAGCGGGCGTTACTACGAGCAGTACTTC.

This clonotype was detected only a few times. This rearrangement joins TRBV6-2 or TRBV6-3 to TRBJ2-7, with 10 positions matching TRBD1. Germline-derived CDR1 and CDR2 are MNHEY and SVGEGT. This CDR3 has 14 residues. The trim removed 8 bases at V and 5 bases at J, leaving 9 bases unmatched. The CDR3 protein is CASGMTGGTHEQYF. CDR3 coding DNA: TGTGCCAGCGGAATGACAGGGGGCACCCACGAGCAGTACTTC.

This clonotype was counted between two and nine times. V usage is TRBV5-1 and J usage is TRBJ2-4, with D possibly being TRBD1 (6 bases). The CDR3 spans 13 residues. The V end lost 6 bases, the J end lost 5 bases, and 12 bases lay between the germline ends. Looked up from germline, CDR1 is SGHRS and CDR2 is YFSETQ. CDR3 sequence (DNA): TGCGCCAGCACGTCGGACAGAGAAAACATTCAGTACTTC. Its translation: CASTSDRENIQYF.

At least ten counts were recorded for this clonotype. The chain recombines TRBV12-3 or TRBV12-4 with TRBJ1-4; D is uncertain. Trimming took off 6 bases at V and 8 bases at J, with 16 bases between the two ends. This CDR3 is 14 amino acids long. The CDR3 here is CASRLGESREKLFF. The CDR3 DNA follows: TGTGCCAGCAGGCTAGGAGAATCCCGCGAAAAACTGTTTTTT.

CDR3 in amino acids: CTAGGANTEAFF. The CDR3 DNA reads as TGCACCGCGGGGGGGGCCAACACTGAAGCTTTCTTT. V usage is TRBV20-1 and J usage is TRBJ1-1, with D possibly being TRBD1 (6 bases). CDR1 DFQATT and CDR2 SNEGSKA come from the germline V gene (reference sequence). The CDR3 consists of 12 residues.

This clonotype was seen more than once but under ten times. The chain combines TRBV6-5 with TRBJ2-3; 11 bases map to TRBD2. This CDR3 has 18 residues. CDR1 MNHEY and CDR2 SVGAGI come from the germline V gene. With 3 bases clipped from V and 0 bases from J, the junction kept 8 bases outside the gene matches. This chain's CDR3 is CASSYYRLAGSSTDTQYF. The CDR3 coding sequence is TGTGCCAGCAGTTATTACCGACTAGCGGGATCTAGCACAGATACGCAGTATTTT.

This clonotype has more than one count but fewer than ten. V is TRBV29-1 and J is TRBJ1-1; D not resolved. The germline CDR1 and CDR2 sequences are SQVTM and ANQGSEA. The CDR3 is made up of 12 amino acids. The ends were cut back, 2 bases at V and 5 bases at J, with 9 bases in the middle. CDR3 residues: CSVEFRQTEAFF. In DNA form, the CDR3 reads TGCAGCGTTGAATTTAGGCAAACTGAAGCTTTCTTT.

This clonotype was seen a few times. The rearrangement uses TRBV7-6 and TRBJ2-7; no reliable D call. CDR3 length: 13 amino acids. The V gene's germline CDR1 is SGHVS and CDR2 FNYEAQ. Trimming stripped 3 bases from V and 1 base from J, with 7 bases between. In DNA, the CDR3 is TGTGCCAGCAGCTTGGGCAAATCCTACGAGCAGTACTTC. This encodes CASSLGKSYEQYF.

V gene TRBV6-5 combines with J gene TRBJ2-1; D is possibly TRBD1 or TRBD2 (5 bases each). V gave up 0 bases and J gave up 8 bases, with 11 bases separating them. In germline, CDR1 is MNHEY, CDR2 SVGAGI. The CDR3 consists of 14 residues. CDR3 sequence (DNA): TGTGCCAGCAGTTACTCCGGGGCCGGGGATGAGCAGTTCTTC. The encoded protein is CASSYSGAGDEQFF.

This clonotype appeared a few times. The chain links TRBV10-3 to TRBJ2-5, with no clear D. Between the trimmed V and J ends, which lost 3 bases and 7 bases, there was a span of 15 bases. CDR1 ENHRY and CDR2 SYGVKD come from the germline V gene. The CDR3 consists of 14 residues. CDR3 region: CAISEKDPPGTQYF. CDR3 in DNA: TGTGCCATCAGTGAAAAGGATCCCCCAGGGACCCAGTACTTC.

The sample holds a few counts of this clonotype. J is TRBJ1-5 and V is TRBV4-3; D gene uncertain. The CDR3 sequence is 15 residues long. Trimming removed 7 bases from V and 2 bases from J, with 15 bases in between. Germline values: CDR1 LGHNA, CDR2 YSLEER. CDR3 DNA sequence: TGCGCCAGCAAGCCAAGGAGGACGGGCAATCAGCCCCAGCATTTT. Translating gives CASKPRRTGNQPQHF.

This clonotype was seen only a few times. The chain joins TRBV5-1 to TRBJ1-1, with D unresolved. Trimming removed 4 bases from V and 8 bases from J, with 12 bases in between. The CDR3 runs 12 residues. Per germline, CDR1 SGHRS and CDR2 YFSETQ. CDR3 residues: CASSLKGSEAFF. The CDR3 nucleotides are TGCGCCAGCAGCCTGAAGGGTTCCGAAGCTTTCTTT.